This passage covers 12 T cell receptor beta chains from one sample sequenced in a study of human T cells and chemical hapten exposure. Total RNA extraction was carried out from unfractionated whole blood. The study used a library that attached unique molecular identifiers to individual cDNA molecules. TCRdb used MiXCR to reprocess the reads, holding one entry per CDR3 protein. The repertoire holds 120,000 or so distinct CDR3 sequences, with over 6.5% as singletons. The material sequenced was whole blood. All receptors derive from a human donor in good health. Some clones in this sample may be carry-over from other donors' samples.

The sample holds a few counts of this clonotype. This chain joins TRBV15 and TRBJ1-5; tentatively, D is TRBD1 (5 bases). Trimming left V 1 base short and J 0 bases short, with 10 bases between. CDR3 size: 16 residues. In germline, CDR1 is LNHNV, CDR2 YYDKDF (reference sequence). The CDR3: CATSRAVGVSNQPQHF. CDR3 DNA sequence: TGTGCCACCAGCAGAGCGGTGGGGGTTAGCAATCAGCCCCAGCATTTT.

The chain joins TRBV5-1 to TRBJ2-1, with 7 bases identical to TRBD1. V shed 5 bases and J 4 bases; nucleotides not matched to a gene: 12. The germline V gene has CDR1 SGHRS and CDR2 YFSETQ. The CDR3 runs 16 residues. The CDR3 nucleotides read TGCGCCAGCAGGTCCACCGCAGGGGGTGTTTACAATGAGCAGTTCTTC. It encodes CASRSTAGGVYNEQFF.

This clonotype has more than one count but fewer than ten. The chain has TRBV20-1 and TRBJ2-3, with a tentative D call TRBD1 (7 bases). Germline CDR1 and CDR2: DFQATT and SNEGSKA (reference sequence). This CDR3 spans 15 amino acids. V lost 0 bases and J lost 0, with 10 bases in between. The CDR3 region is CSAREAGQSTDTQYF. CDR3 bases: TGCAGTGCTAGAGAGGCGGGACAGAGCACAGATACGCAGTATTTT.

At least ten counts were recorded for this clonotype. J is TRBJ2-1 and V is TRBV11-1, with D possibly matching TRBD2 (6 bases). CDR1 and CDR2 from the germline V gene are SGHAT and FQDESV (reference sequence). The CDR3 is 13 amino acids. V lost 4 bases and J lost 4, with 8 bases in between. This CDR3 is CASSSSAYNEQFF. The CDR3 DNA is TGTGCCAGCAGCTCTAGCGCTTACAATGAGCAGTTCTTC.

This clonotype was detected only a few times. The CDR3 region has the DNA TGTGCCAGCAGCCTCCGGCTTGACGCTAGCACAGATACGCAGTATTTT. Residues: CASSLRLDASTDTQYF. The V call is TRBV11-2, the J call TRBJ2-3; D is undetermined. Germline values: CDR1 SGHAT, CDR2 FQNNGV. The CDR3 is made up of 16 amino acids. The V end lost 5 bases, the J end lost 0 bases, and 15 bases lay between the germline ends.

This clonotype was counted ten times or more. The chain carries TRBV5-5 and TRBJ2-5; 7 bases align to TRBD1. V was clipped by 6 bases and J by 2 bases; unmatched bases: 13. Germline CDR1 and CDR2: SGHKS and YYEKEE (reference sequence). This CDR3 contains 16 residues. For the CDR3, the DNA is TGTGCCAGCATCTCTGACGCCGGGACAGCTCAAGAGACCCAGTACTTC. Its translation: CASISDAGTAQETQYF.

This clonotype was observed at least ten times. The rearrangement joins TRBV6-1 to TRBJ2-7; D possibly uses TRBD1 or TRBD2 (5 bases each). The CDR3 loop spans 17 amino acids. Germline assignment: CDR1 MNHNS and CDR2 SASEGT. Trimming took 3 bases from V and 6 from J, leaving 24 bases between them. CDR3 sequence: CASSDVVRGTTSGEQYF. Written as DNA, the CDR3 is TGTGCCAGCAGTGATGTGGTCCGGGGCACTACTTCGGGCGAGCAGTACTTC.

This clonotype showed up just a few times. The CDR3 DNA sequence: TGTGCCAGCAGCAGGGGTTGGGGAAAACTGTTTTTT. It codes for CASSRGWGKLFF. The chain employs TRBV6-5 and TRBJ1-4; perhaps TRBD1 as D (6 bases). V lost 6 bases to trimming and J lost 10 bases, with 12 bases between them. The CDR3 contains 12 residues. CDR1 is MNHEY, CDR2 SVGAGI, per germline.

This clonotype occurred many times. This chain joins TRBV18 and TRBJ2-5; D is uncertain. The CDR3 length is 16 residues. Germline CDR1 and CDR2: KGHSH and LQKENI. Trimming pared 0 bases from V and 0 bases from J, leaving 11 bases between. The chain's CDR3 is CASSPPRSMYQETQYF. CDR3 bases: TGTGCCAGCTCACCACCCAGGAGCATGTACCAAGAGACCCAGTACTTC.

This clonotype was recorded many times. CDR3 bases: TGCAGCGTGGAGGAGGAAGGTTCCGCAAATACGCAGTATTTT. This encodes CSVEEEGSANTQYF. This sequence joins TRBV29-1 and TRBJ2-3; a weak D match, TRBD2 (5 bases). Germline V CDR1 and CDR2: SQVTM, ANQGSEA. With 6 bases removed from V and 7 bases from J, the gap between germline ends came to 20 bases. The CDR3 has 14 residues.

This clonotype was seen a handful of times. V usage is TRBV29-1 and J usage is TRBJ2-7, with D unresolved. The CDR3 is 12 residues long. Germline-derived CDR1 and CDR2 are SQVTM and ANQGSEA. The ends were cut back, 1 base at V and 4 bases at J, with 8 bases in the middle. CDR3 in amino acids: CSVEVKDYEQYF. The CDR3 DNA is TGCAGCGTTGAAGTTAAGGATTACGAGCAGTACTTC.

The rearrangement links TRBV18 to TRBJ2-7; 9 nucleotides match TRBD1. The germline V gene has CDR1 KGHSH and CDR2 LQKENI. This CDR3 has 16 residues. V gave up 3 bases and J gave up 6 bases; unmatched junction bases: 12. The CDR3 region is CASSPSPGQGSGEQYF. The CDR3 bases are TGTGCCAGCTCACCTAGCCCGGGACAGGGTTCGGGCGAGCAGTACTTC.